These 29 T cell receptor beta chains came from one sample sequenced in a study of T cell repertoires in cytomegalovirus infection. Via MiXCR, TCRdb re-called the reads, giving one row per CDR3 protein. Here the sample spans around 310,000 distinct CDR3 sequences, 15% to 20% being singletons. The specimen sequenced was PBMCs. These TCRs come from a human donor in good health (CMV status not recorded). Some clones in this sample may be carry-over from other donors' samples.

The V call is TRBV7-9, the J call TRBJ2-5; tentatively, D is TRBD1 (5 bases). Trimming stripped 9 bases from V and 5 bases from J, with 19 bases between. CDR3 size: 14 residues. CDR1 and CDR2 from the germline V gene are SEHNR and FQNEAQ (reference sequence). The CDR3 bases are TGTGCCAGTCAGGAAGGACAATTCCAGGAGACCCAGTACTTC. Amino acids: CASQEGQFQETQYF.

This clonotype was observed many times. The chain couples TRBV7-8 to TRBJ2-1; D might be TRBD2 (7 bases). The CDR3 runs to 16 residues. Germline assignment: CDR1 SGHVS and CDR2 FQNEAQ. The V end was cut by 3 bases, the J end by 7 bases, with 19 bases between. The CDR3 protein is CASSFSKGGGGNEQFF. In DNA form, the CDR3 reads TGTGCCAGCAGCTTTTCCAAGGGGGGGGGTGGGAATGAGCAGTTCTTC. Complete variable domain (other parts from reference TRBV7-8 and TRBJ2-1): GAGVSQSPRYKVAKRGQDVALRCDPISGHVSLFWYQQALGQGPEFLTYFQNEAQLDKSGLPSDRFFAERPEGSVSTLKIQRTQQEDSAVYLCASSFSKGGGGNEQFFGPGTRLTVL.

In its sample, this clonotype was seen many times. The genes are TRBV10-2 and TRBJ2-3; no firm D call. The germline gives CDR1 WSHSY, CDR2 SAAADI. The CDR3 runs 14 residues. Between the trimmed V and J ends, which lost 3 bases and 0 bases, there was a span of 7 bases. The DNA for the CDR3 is TGCGCCAGCAGTGACGAGAGTAGCACAGATACGCAGTATTTT. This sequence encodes CASSDESSTDTQYF.

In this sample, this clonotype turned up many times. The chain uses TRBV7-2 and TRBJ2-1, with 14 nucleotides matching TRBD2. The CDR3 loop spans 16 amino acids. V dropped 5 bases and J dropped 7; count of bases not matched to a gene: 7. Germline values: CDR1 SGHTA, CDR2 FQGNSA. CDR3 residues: CASSRTSGGTSNEQFF. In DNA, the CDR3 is TGTGCCAGCAGCAGGACTAGCGGGGGGACTAGTAATGAGCAGTTCTTC.

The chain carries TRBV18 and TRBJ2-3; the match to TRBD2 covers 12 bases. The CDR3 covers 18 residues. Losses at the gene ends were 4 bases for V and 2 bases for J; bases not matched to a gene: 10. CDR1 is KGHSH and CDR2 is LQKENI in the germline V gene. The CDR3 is CASSLTSGGSLTTDTQYF. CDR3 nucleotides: TGTGCCAGCTCACTGACTAGCGGGGGTTCCCTCACCACAGATACGCAGTATTTT.

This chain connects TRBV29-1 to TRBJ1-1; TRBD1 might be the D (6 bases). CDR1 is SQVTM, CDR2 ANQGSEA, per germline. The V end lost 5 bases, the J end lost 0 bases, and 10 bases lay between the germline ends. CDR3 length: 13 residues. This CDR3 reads CSVNRELNTEAFF. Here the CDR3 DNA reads TGCAGCGTTAACAGGGAATTGAACACTGAAGCTTTCTTT.

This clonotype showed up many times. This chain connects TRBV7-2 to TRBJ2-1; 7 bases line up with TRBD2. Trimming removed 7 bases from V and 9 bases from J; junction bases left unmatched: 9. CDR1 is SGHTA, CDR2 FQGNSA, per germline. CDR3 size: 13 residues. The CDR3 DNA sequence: TGTGCCAGCAAATTAAGCGGGGAGGGTGAGCAGTTCTTC. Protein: CASKLSGEGEQFF.

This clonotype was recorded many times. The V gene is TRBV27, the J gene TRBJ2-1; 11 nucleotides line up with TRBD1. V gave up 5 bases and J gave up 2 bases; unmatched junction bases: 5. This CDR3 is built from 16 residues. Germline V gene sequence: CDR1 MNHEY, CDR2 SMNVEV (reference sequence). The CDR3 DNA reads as TGTGCCAGCAGTCCGCTGGACAGGGGGCCCTACAATGAGCAGTTCTTC. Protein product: CASSPLDRGPYNEQFF.

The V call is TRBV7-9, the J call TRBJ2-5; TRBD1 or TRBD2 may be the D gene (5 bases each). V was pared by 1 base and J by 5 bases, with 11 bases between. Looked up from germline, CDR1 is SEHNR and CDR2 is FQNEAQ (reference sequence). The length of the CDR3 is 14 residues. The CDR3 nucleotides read TGTGCCAGCAGCTTAGGGGGGTGGATGGAGACCCAGTACTTC. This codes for CASSLGGWMETQYF.

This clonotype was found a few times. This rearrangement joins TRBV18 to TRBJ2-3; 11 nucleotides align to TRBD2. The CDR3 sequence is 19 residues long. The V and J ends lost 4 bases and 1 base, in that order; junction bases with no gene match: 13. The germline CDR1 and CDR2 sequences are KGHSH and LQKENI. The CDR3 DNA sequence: TGTGCCAGCTCACTACTTCTCCCACTAGCGGGGGACCGCACAGATACGCAGTATTTT. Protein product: CASSLLLPLAGDRTDTQYF.

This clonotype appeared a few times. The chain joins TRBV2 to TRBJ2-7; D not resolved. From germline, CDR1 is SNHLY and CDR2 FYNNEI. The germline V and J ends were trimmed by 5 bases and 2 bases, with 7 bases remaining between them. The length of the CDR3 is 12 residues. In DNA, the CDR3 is TGTGCCAGCAGTAATGGGCCCTACGAGCAGTACTTC. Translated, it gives CASSNGPYEQYF.

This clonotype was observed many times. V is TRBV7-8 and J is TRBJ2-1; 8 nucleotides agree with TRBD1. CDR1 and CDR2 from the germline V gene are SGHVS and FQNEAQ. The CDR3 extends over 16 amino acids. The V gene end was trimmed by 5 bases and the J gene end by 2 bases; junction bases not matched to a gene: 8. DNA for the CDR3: TGTGCCAGCAGCATAAGGACAGGGAGCACCTACAATGAGCAGTTCTTC. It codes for CASSIRTGSTYNEQFF.

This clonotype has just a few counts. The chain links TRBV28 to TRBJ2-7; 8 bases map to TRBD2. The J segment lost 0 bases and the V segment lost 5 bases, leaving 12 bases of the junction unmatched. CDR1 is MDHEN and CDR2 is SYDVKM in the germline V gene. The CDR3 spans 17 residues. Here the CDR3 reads CASSPARAGGASYEQYF. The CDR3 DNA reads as TGTGCCAGCAGTCCAGCCAGGGCGGGGGGTGCCTCCTACGAGCAGTACTTC.

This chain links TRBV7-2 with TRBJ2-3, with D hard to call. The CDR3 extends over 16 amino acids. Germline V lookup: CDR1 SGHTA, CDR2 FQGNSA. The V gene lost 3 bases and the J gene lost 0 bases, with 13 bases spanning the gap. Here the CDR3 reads CASSFSRLSSTDTQYF. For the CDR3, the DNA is TGTGCCAGCAGCTTTTCCCGTCTATCTAGCACAGATACGCAGTATTTT.

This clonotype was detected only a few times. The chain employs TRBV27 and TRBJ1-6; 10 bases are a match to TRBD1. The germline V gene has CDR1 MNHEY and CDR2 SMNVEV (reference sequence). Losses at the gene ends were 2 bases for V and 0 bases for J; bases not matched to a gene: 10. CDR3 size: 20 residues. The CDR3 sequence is CASSLSPGQGLISYNSPLHF. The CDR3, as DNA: TGTGCCAGCAGTTTAAGCCCGGGACAGGGGTTGATCTCCTATAATTCACCCCTCCACTTT.

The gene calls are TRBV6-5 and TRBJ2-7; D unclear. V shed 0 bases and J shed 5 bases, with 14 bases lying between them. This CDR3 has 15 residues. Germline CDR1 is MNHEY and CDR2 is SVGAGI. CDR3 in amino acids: CASSYSPEVVDEQYF. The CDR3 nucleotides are TGTGCCAGCAGTTACTCCCCCGAGGTCGTTGACGAGCAGTACTTC.

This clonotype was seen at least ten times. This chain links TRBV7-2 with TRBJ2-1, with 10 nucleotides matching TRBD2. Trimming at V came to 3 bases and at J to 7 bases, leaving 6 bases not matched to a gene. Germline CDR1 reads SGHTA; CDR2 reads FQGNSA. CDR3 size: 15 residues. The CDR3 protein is CASSFQRGGLNEQFF. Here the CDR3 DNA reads TGTGCCAGCAGCTTCCAGCGGGGGGGCCTTAATGAGCAGTTCTTC.

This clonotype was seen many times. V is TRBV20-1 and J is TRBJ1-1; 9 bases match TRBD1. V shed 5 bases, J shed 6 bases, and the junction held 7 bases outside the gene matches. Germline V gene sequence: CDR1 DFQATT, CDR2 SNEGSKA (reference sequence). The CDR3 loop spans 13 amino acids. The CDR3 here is CSALQGANAEAFF. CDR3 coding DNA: TGCAGTGCTTTACAGGGGGCAAACGCTGAAGCTTTCTTT.

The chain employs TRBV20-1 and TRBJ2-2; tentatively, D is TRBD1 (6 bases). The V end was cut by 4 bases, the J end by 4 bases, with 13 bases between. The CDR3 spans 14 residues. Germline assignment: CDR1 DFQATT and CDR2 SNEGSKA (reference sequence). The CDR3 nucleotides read TGCAGTGCTAACAACGACAGGAGCACCGGGGAGCTGTTTTTT. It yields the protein CSANNDRSTGELFF.

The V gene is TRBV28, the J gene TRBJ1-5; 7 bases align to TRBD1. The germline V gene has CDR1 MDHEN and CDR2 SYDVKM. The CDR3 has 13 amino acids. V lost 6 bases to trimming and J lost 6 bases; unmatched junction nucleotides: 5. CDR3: CASRIQGTQPQHF. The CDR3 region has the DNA TGTGCCAGCAGGATACAGGGGACTCAGCCCCAGCATTTT.

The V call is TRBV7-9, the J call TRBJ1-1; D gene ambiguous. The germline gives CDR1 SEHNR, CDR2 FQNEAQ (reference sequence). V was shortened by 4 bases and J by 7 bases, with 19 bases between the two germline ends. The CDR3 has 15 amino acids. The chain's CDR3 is CASSSSGEWAGEAFF. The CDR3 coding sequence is TGTGCCAGCAGCTCCTCCGGGGAGTGGGCGGGTGAAGCTTTCTTT.

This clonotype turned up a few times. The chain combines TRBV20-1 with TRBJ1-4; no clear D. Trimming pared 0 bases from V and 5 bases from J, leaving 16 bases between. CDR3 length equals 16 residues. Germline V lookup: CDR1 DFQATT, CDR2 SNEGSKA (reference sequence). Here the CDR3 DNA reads TGCAGTGCTAGAGATCAGCGGGCAGGATCGAATGAAAAACTGTTTTTT. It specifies CSARDQRAGSNEKLFF.

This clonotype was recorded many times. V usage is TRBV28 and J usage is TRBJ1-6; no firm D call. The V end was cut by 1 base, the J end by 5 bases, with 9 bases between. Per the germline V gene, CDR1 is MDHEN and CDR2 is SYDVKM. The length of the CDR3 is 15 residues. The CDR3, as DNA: TGTGCCAGCAGTTTATCGCAGCTCGATAATTCACCCCTCCACTTT. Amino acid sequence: CASSLSQLDNSPLHF. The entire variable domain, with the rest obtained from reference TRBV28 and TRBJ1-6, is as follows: DVKVTQSSRYLVKRTGEKVFLECVQDMDHENMFWYRQDPGLGLRLIYFSYDVKMKEKGDIPEGYSVSREKKERFSLILESASTNQTSMYLCASSLSQLDNSPLHFGNGTRLTVT.

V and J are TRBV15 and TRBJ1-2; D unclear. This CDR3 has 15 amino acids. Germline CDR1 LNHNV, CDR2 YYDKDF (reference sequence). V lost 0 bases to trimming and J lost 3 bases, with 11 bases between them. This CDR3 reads CATSRDVASDYGYTF. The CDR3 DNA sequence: TGTGCCACCAGCAGAGATGTCGCGAGCGACTATGGCTACACCTTC.

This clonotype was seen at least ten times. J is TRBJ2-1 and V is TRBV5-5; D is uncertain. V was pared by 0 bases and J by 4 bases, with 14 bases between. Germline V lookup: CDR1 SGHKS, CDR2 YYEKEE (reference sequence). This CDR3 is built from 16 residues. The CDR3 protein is CASSLAISRLYNEQFF. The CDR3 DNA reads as TGTGCCAGCAGCTTGGCGATATCGCGTTTATACAATGAGCAGTTCTTC.

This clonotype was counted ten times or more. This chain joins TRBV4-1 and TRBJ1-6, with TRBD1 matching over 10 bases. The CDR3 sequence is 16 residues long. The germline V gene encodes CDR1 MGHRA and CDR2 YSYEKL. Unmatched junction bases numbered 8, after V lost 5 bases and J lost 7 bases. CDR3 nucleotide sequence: TGCGCCAGCAGCACCCGACAGGGGGCGGACAATTCACCCCTCCACTTT. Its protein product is CASSTRQGADNSPLHF.

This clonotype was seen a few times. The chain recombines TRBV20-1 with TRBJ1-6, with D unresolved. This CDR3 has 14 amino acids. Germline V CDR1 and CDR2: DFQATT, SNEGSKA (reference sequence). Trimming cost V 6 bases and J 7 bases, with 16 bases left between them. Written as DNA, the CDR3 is TGCAGTGCGGAAACTTCGGTAGCGAATTCACCCCTCCACTTT. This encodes CSAETSVANSPLHF.

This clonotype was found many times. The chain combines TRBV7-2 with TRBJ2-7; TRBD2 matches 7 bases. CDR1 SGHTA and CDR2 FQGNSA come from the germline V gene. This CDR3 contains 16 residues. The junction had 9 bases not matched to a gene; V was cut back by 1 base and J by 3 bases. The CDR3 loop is CASSLGRGLLNYEQYF. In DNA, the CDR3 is TGTGCCAGCAGCTTAGGCCGGGGACTACTCAACTACGAGCAGTACTTC.

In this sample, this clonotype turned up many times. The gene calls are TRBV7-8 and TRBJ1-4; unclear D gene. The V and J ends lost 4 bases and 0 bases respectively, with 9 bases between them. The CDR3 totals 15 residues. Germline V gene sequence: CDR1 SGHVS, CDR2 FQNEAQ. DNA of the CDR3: TGTGCCAGCAGCTCGTCGTCCGCAACTAATGAAAAACTGTTTTTT. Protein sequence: CASSSSSATNEKLFF.